This T cell receptor beta chain was recorded in a study of blood T cell repertoires in COVID-19. About the study: Both acute and convalescent COVID-19 samples were obtained from the United States, Italy and Spain.

Authors' data handling: How many nucleated cells were present was estimated from reference gene primer amplification. Data came from immunoSEQ multiplex PCR; TCRdb stores just in-frame clones and leaves some out. For V, J and clone size, that table is used; D and trimming come from the DNA. The table records about 30,000 clones, roughly nine tenths of them present only once. This CDR3 has 13 residues. Trimming stripped 2 bases from V and 5 bases from J, with 7 bases between. Germline V gives CDR1 MNHNS, CDR2 SASEGT. The chain is built from TRBV6-1 and TRBJ1-5, with D hard to call. The clonotype originates from a human donor in a cohort sampled during active COVID-19. The sequenced sample was peripheral blood. DNA for the CDR3: TGTGCCAGCAGTGAACGGGGAGATCAGCCCCAGCATTTT. This gives the protein CASSERGDQPQHF.